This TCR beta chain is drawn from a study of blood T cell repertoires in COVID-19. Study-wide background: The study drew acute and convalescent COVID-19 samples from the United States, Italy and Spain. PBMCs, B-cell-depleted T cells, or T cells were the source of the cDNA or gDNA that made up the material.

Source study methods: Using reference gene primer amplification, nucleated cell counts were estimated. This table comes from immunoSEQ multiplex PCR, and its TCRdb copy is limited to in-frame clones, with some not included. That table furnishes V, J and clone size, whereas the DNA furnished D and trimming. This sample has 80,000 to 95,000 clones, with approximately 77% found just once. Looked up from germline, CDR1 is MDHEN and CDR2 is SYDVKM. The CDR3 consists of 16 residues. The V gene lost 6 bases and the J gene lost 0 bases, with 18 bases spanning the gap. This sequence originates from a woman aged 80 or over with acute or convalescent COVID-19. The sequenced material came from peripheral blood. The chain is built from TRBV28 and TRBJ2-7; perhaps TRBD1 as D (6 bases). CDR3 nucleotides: TGTGCCAGCAGCCCCCTTGGGGGCAGGATCTCCTACGAGCAGTACTTC. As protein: CASSPLGGRISYEQYF.